Ten or more counts support the clone carrying this T cell receptor beta chain. The antigen is not known. Time point noted: technical triplicate 3. Unsorted libraries were derived from 2 million PBMCs stored at -80 C. The sample originates from a study of neurological immune-mediated disorders. General study results and limits: Whereas HTLV-1-associated myelopathy showed the most TCR clonal expansion, multiple sclerosis showed the least, with levels below those of healthy controls.

CDR1 is DFQATT and CDR2 is SNEGSKA in the germline V gene (reference sequence). V lost 4 bases and J 0 bases, leaving 10 bases between the germline ends. The CDR3 consists of 14 residues. cDNA was made by 5'RACE with 10-nucleotide random UMIs. Every sequencing run returned over 190 million TCR-beta sequences, which were derived from 15-18 subjects. TCRdb re-called the 5' RACE reads with MiXCR, one entry per CDR3 protein. This sample has about 44,000 distinct CDR3 sequences; 20% to 25% occur once, and the top ten carry approximately 4.2%. The clonotype was recovered from a man in his fifties or sixties with HTLV-1-associated myelopathy (HAM/TSP). Source material: PBMCs. The chain employs TRBV20-1 and TRBJ2-1; possible D gene TRBD2, 5 bases. CDR3 in DNA: TGCAGTGCTACTCTCACTAGCTCCTACAATGAGCAGTTCTTC. This codes for CSATLTSSYNEQFF.